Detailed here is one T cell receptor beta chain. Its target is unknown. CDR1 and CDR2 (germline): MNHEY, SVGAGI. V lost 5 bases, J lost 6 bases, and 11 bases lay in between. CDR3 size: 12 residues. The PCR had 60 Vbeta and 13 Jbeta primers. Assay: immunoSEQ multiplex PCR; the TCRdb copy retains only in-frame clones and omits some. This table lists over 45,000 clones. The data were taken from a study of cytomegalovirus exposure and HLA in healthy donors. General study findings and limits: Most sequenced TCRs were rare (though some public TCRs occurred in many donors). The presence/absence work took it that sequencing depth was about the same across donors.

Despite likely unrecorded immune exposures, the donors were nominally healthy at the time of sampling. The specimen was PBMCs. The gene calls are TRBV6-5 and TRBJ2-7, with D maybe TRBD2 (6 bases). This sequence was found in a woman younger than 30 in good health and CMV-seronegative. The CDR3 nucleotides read TGTGCCAGCAGTGCGGGGATAAGCGAGCAGTACTTC. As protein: CASSAGISEQYF.